These 7 T cell receptor beta chains share one sample of origin, sequenced in a study of CD4 T cells in relation to SARS-CoV-2 and coronaviruses. The unexposed donors gave CD4+ T cells in about 2011-2019, prior to COVID-19. Isolation of CD4+ T cells took place after roughly nine days in culture. These receptors' targets are unknown. Sequenced by immunoSEQ multiplex PCR; TCRdb stores in-frame clones only, minus some. The repertoire includes some 30,000 clones, over 65% of them detected once, and approximately 22% sits in the top ten. Specimen: CD4+ T cells from PBMCs, cultured in vitro. These receptors were collected from a human donor in good health.

This chain links TRBV18 with TRBJ1-1; 11 bases are shared with TRBD1. CDR3 length: 16 residues. Per the germline V gene, CDR1 is KGHSH and CDR2 is LQKENI. V gave up 6 bases and J gave up 3 bases; unmatched junction bases: 9. The CDR3 sequence: CASSDSGQGGYTEAFF. The CDR3 nucleotides are TGTGCCAGCTCTGATTCGGGACAGGGGGGCTACACTGAAGCTTTCTTT.

The chain uses TRBV29-1 and TRBJ2-5, with a possible D match to TRBD2 (6 bases). V lost 7 bases and J lost 4, with 16 bases in between. The CDR3 is 13 amino acids. The V gene's germline CDR1 is SQVTM and CDR2 ANQGSEA. CDR3 nucleotides: TGCAGCGGGGCCCCCAGCGGGCGAGAGACCCAGTACTTC. It yields the protein CSGAPSGRETQYF. Supplemented by reference TRBV29-1 and TRBJ2-5, the full variable domain reads SAVISQKPSRDICQRGTSLTIQCQVDSQVTMMFWYRQQPGQSLTLIATANQGSEATYESGFVIDKFPISRPNLTFSTLTVSNMSPEDSSIYLCSGAPSGRETQYFGPGTRLLVL.

The V gene is TRBV10-2, the J gene TRBJ2-7, with D perhaps TRBD2 (6 bases). Germline V gene sequence: CDR1 WSHSY, CDR2 SAAADI. V shed 11 bases and J shed 1 base, with 24 bases lying between them. The CDR3 runs 16 residues. The CDR3 DNA follows: TGCGCCGTCATAGTCGGTACGGGACTCCGATCCTACGAGCAGTACTTC. Amino acid sequence: CAVIVGTGLRSYEQYF.

This clone is a singleton in its sample. J is TRBJ1-2 and V is TRBV7-2, with 9 bases fitting TRBD1. After removal of 5 bases from V and 8 bases from J, the junction contained 12 bases not matched to a gene. The germline V gene has CDR1 SGHTA and CDR2 FQGNSA. The CDR3 runs 15 residues. CDR3 sequence reads: CASSPTRTGAGGYTF. CDR3 nucleotide sequence: TGTGCCAGCAGCCCCACTCGGACAGGGGCGGGCGGCTACACCTTC.

In its sample, this clone was seen a few times. The genes are TRBV14 and TRBJ1-6; 7 positions agree with TRBD1. V was pared by 2 bases and J by 8 bases, with 6 bases of the junction left unmatched. This CDR3 region has 15 residues. Germline CDR1 and CDR2: SGHDN and FVKESK. The CDR3 bases are TGTGCCAGCAGCCAAACCCTGACAGGGCATTCACCCCTCCACTTT. Its translation: CASSQTLTGHSPLHF.

V gene TRBV6-4 combines with J gene TRBJ1-1; 7 bases match TRBD1. CDR3 size: 18 residues. CDR1 is MRHNA and CDR2 is SNTAGT in the germline V gene. V lost 7 bases to trimming and J lost 9 bases; unmatched junction nucleotides: 26. The CDR3, as DNA: TGTGCCAGCACCAAGGAGCCAGCGACAGGGTCTAGGCATCTTAAAGCTTTCTTT. Its translation: CASTKEPATGSRHLKAFF.

The chain has TRBV13 and TRBJ2-7, with D possibly being TRBD1 or TRBD2 (6 bases each). The CDR3 is 14 amino acids. Germline V gene data show CDR1 as PRHDT and CDR2 as FYEKMQ (reference sequence). Between the trimmed V and J ends, which lost 6 bases and 7 bases, there was a span of 19 bases. The CDR3 nucleotides read TGTGCCAGCAGTCGACTAGGGGGACCGGAGGAGCAGTACTTC. It encodes CASSRLGGPEEQYF.